Presented here are 15 T cell receptor beta chains from one specimen sequenced in a study of shared clonotypes between healthy human individuals. The assay was immunoSEQ multiplex PCR, and TCRdb's table has in-frame clones only and misses some. The table shows around 500,000 clones, with roughly 77% occurring only once. Sequencing was performed on PBMCs. These receptors came from a woman in her thirties or forties in good health. Some clones in this sample may be carry-over from other donors' samples.

This clone was seen only a few times. V gene TRBV28 combines with J gene TRBJ2-7; D possibly corresponds to TRBD1 (5 bases). V was clipped by 2 bases and J by 3 bases, with 14 bases between them. From germline, CDR1 is MDHEN and CDR2 SYDVKM. The length of the CDR3 is 15 residues. In DNA form, the CDR3 reads TGTGCCAGCAGTTTAGGGTCGGGTACAGGCTACGAGCAGTACTTC. It yields the protein CASSLGSGTGYEQYF.

The chain has TRBV11-2 and TRBJ2-1, with a tentative D call TRBD2 (6 bases). The CDR3 is 14 residues long. Germline-derived CDR1 and CDR2 are SGHAT and FQNNGV. Trimming removed 2 bases at V and 10 bases at J, with 15 bases between. CDR3 protein: CASSLKVGLVEQFF. The CDR3 coding sequence is TGTGCCAGCAGCTTAAAGGTGGGACTCGTGGAGCAGTTCTTC.

V usage is TRBV7-9 and J usage is TRBJ1-2, with unresolved D. Trimming shortened V by 3 bases and J by 1 base, and 6 bases separated the two germline ends. Germline CDR1 SEHNR, CDR2 FQNEAQ (reference sequence). The CDR3 has 13 amino acids. The DNA of the CDR3 is TGTGCCAGCAGCTTTCACAGTAACTATGGCTACACCTTC. This sequence encodes CASSFHSNYGYTF.

This clone was seen only once. The rearrangement joins TRBV21-1 to TRBJ2-5; the table gives TRBD2 as D, unverified against the DNA. TRBV21-1 is classified as a pseudogene. The CDR3 is 22 amino acids. In nucleotides, the CDR3 is TGTGCCAGCAGCAAAGCGCTTGTGGGACCCCTCCCGGGAGCCCTCAACCAAGAGACCCAGTACTTC. This translates into CASSKALVGPLPGALNQETQYF.

This chain connects TRBV28 to TRBJ2-7; 9 nucleotides line up with TRBD1. The CDR3 runs 14 residues. Germline trimming cut 8 bases from V and 5 bases from J; bases unmatched to any gene: 10. Germline CDR1 reads MDHEN; CDR2 reads SYDVKM. The CDR3 is CASQSGTGRNEQYF. DNA for the CDR3: TGTGCCAGCCAATCGGGGACAGGGAGGAACGAGCAGTACTTC.

The chain employs TRBV2 and TRBJ1-5; 8 positions agree with TRBD1. There are 14 residues in the CDR3. Germline CDR1 SNHLY, CDR2 FYNNEI. V shed 4 bases, J shed 7 bases, and the junction held 6 bases outside the gene matches. CDR3 DNA sequence: TGTGCCAGCAGTGGAACAGGGGGTCGCCAGCCCCAGCATTTT. Residues: CASSGTGGRQPQHF. Looking up the rest from reference TRBV2 and TRBJ1-5 gives the full variable domain: EPEVTQTPSHQVTQMGQEVILRCVPISNHLYFYWYRQILGQKVEFLVSFYNNEISEKSEIFDDQFSVERPDGSNFTLKIRSTKLEDSAMYFCASSGTGGRQPQHFGDGTRLSIL.

This clone was seen only a few times. This chain joins TRBV2 and TRBJ2-5; possibly TRBD2 for D (6 bases). The germline V gene encodes CDR1 SNHLY and CDR2 FYNNEI. The CDR3 has 13 residues. V lost 6 bases and J lost 5, with 13 bases in between. CDR3 sequence (DNA): TGTGCCAGCAGCCCCGGGAGAACGGAGACCCAGTACTTC. Its protein product is CASSPGRTETQYF.

On this clone itself: This probably arose from a read error, given a far larger clone one base away. This sample includes further DNA sequences coding for the same CDR3. The rearrangement uses TRBV6-5 and TRBJ1-2, with 10 bases matching TRBD1. J gave up 3 bases and V 6 bases, and 1 base lay outside the gene matches. The CDR3 totals 13 residues. Germline lookup yields CDR1 MNHEY and CDR2 SVGAGI. CDR3 DNA: TGTGCCAGCAGGGGGACAGGGGACTATGGCTACACCTTC. Its protein product is CASRGTGDYGYTF.

The chain employs TRBV27 and TRBJ2-1; a weak D match, TRBD2 (6 bases). The V end lost 5 bases, the J end lost 7 bases, and 21 bases lay between the germline ends. This CDR3 is 16 amino acids long. Germline V gives CDR1 MNHEY, CDR2 SMNVEV (reference sequence). The DNA of the CDR3 is TGTGCCAGCAGTCCCTTGGGCGGGGTGCCCTTTAATGAGCAGTTCTTC. Encoded protein: CASSPLGGVPFNEQFF.

Written as DNA, the CDR3 is TGCGCCAGCAGCTTTAGCGGGGGGGGCCTTAAAGGGCAGTACTTC. It specifies CASSFSGGGLKGQYF. The rearrangement links TRBV5-1 to TRBJ2-7, with 11 bases lining up with TRBD2. The CDR3 spans 15 residues. Germline CDR1 reads SGHRS; CDR2 reads YFSETQ. J lost 9 bases, V lost 2 bases, and 10 bases had no gene match.

This sequence joins TRBV5-1 and TRBJ2-7; tentatively, D is TRBD1 (6 bases). The CDR3 runs 14 residues. Germline V gene sequence: CDR1 SGHRS, CDR2 YFSETQ. Trimming stripped 0 bases from V and 6 bases from J, with 13 bases between. The DNA of the CDR3 is TGCGCCAGCAGCTTGGGGACAGTCGGTGGCGAGCAGTACTTC. It translates to CASSLGTVGGEQYF.

This clone was detected only a few times. This sequence joins TRBV10-1 and TRBJ2-7; a weak D match, TRBD2 (7 bases). This CDR3 contains 14 residues. Deletions cut 6 bases from V and 2 bases from J, with 14 bases between. CDR1 is WNHNN and CDR2 is SYGVQD in the germline V gene (reference sequence). In DNA form, the CDR3 reads TGCGCCAGCAGGGGGGGCGGGAGACCCTACGAGCAGTACTTC. Its translation: CASRGGGRPYEQYF.

V usage is TRBV6-5 and J usage is TRBJ2-3; D gene uncertain. Between the trimmed V and J ends, which lost 10 bases and 0 bases, there was a span of 11 bases. Germline V gives CDR1 MNHEY, CDR2 SVGAGI. CDR3 length equals 13 residues. CDR3 bases: TGTGCCACCCGTGAGGCTAGCACAGATACGCAGTATTTT. Its protein is CATREASTDTQYF.

V gene TRBV4-1 combines with J gene TRBJ2-1, with 10 bases matching TRBD2. Germline CDR1 is MGHRA and CDR2 is YSYEKL. Trimming at V came to 4 bases and at J to 5 bases, leaving 14 bases not matched to a gene. This CDR3 has 18 residues. The DNA for the CDR3 is TGCGCCAGCAGCCGGGAGCTGGCCGGACTAGCGGTCCACAATGAGCAGTTCTTC. This codes for CASSRELAGLAVHNEQFF.

V usage is TRBV30 and J usage is TRBJ1-4, with D perhaps matching TRBD1 (6 bases). The CDR3 runs 17 residues. The germline V gene encodes CDR1 GTSNPN and CDR2 SVGIG (reference sequence). The ends were cut back, 5 bases at V and 0 bases at J, with 19 bases in the middle. The DNA for the CDR3 is TGTGCCTGGGGAGCATCGGTGGGGGGCGCAACTAATGAAAAACTGTTTTTT. This codes for CAWGASVGGATNEKLFF.